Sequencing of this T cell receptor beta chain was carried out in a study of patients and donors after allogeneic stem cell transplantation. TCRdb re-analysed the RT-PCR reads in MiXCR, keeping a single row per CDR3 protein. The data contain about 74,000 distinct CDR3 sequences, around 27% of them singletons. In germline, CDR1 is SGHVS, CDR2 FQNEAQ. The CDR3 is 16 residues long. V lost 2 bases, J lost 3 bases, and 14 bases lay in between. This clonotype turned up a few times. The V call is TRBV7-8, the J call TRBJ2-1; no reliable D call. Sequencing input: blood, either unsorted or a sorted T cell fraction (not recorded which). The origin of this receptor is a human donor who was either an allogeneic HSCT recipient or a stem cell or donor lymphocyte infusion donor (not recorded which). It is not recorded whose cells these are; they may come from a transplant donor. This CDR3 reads CASSLFAVRGYNEQFF. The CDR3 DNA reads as TGTGCCAGCAGCTTATTCGCGGTAAGAGGCTACAATGAGCAGTTCTTC.